The TCR beta chain described here comes from a study of T cells in Graves' hyperthyroidism and ophthalmopathy. Study as a whole: It was at initial diagnosis, before any treatment, that peripheral blood was collected.

Researchers took RNA transcripts and amplified the TCR beta CDR3 regions from them. During a first-round RT-PCR of the TCR CDR3, the HTBI primer set was used. TCRdb passed the multiplex PCR reads through MiXCR, listing each CDR3 protein once. The sample includes about 600,000 distinct CDR3 sequences, about 16% of them seen just once. Trimming removed 0 bases from V and 4 bases from J, with 15 bases in between. The CDR3 has 16 residues. In germline, CDR1 is KGHSY, CDR2 FQNENV. Duration under 3 months, a NOSPECS grade of at least 4, and a Clinical Activity Score of at least 3 characterized the ophthalmopathy patients.

J is TRBJ1-1 and V is TRBV16; TRBD1 might be the D (5 bases). Sample: blood. This sequence originates from a woman aged 40 to 49 with Graves' ophthalmopathy. CDR3 nucleotide sequence: TGTGCCAGCAGCCAATCTTTAGGGGCTGGGTCCACTGAAGCTTTCTTT. Translation: CASSQSLGAGSTEAFF.